The 10 T cell receptor beta chains below were found in one sample sequenced in a study of T cells in Graves' hyperthyroidism and ophthalmopathy (dated by TCRdb to about 2019). The method was multiplex PCR. Reads for this sample came from an Illumina HiSeq 2000. TCR beta CDR3 regions were amplified from RNA transcripts. The first round of RT-PCR for the TCR CDR3 was performed with the HTBI primer set and the Qiagen OneStep RT-PCR kit. Starting from the raw public reads, TCRdb applied fastp trimming at Q25, assembled clones with MiXCR and retained in-frame beta chains. Merged by CDR3 protein, the rows form single entries marked with the most common genes and DNA. Across this sample there are about 340,000 distinct CDR3 sequences, with over 20% seen only once. The ten largest clones take up around 50% of the sample. Sequencing input: blood. The receptors stem from a woman aged 50 to 65 with Graves' hyperthyroidism.

The chain combines TRBV24-1 with TRBJ2-3; possibly TRBD2 for D (6 bases). Between the trimmed V and J ends, which lost 6 bases and 1 base, there was a span of 10 bases. The CDR3 sequence is 14 residues long. Germline-derived CDR1 and CDR2 are KGHDR and SFDVKD. The CDR3 is CATSMGGGTDTQYF. CDR3 nucleotide sequence: TGTGCCACCAGTATGGGGGGAGGCACAGATACGCAGTATTTT.

This clonotype has ten or more counts. V and J are TRBV7-2 and TRBJ2-1; possibly TRBD1 for D (5 bases). The V gene's germline CDR1 is SGHTA and CDR2 FQGNSA. This CDR3 is 15 amino acids long. Trimming left V 0 bases short and J 4 bases short, with 10 bases between. In DNA form, the CDR3 reads TGTGCCAGCAGCTTAGCCAGGGTGAAATACAATGAGCAGTTCTTC. Its protein is CASSLARVKYNEQFF.

This clonotype was picked up many times. V usage is TRBV5-1 and J usage is TRBJ1-1; D possibly corresponds to TRBD1 (5 bases). Germline V gives CDR1 SGHRS, CDR2 YFSETQ. This CDR3 comprises 14 residues. V lost 3 bases and J lost 8, with 17 bases in between. CDR3 coding DNA: TGCGCCAGCAGCTGGGGGAGCCAGGAGGAAGAAGCTTTCTTT. This translates into CASSWGSQEEEAFF.

In this sample, this clonotype turned up many times. The chain recombines TRBV20-1 with TRBJ2-7; D is perhaps TRBD2 (7 bases). V lost 5 bases and J lost 8, with 22 bases in between. The CDR3 has 14 amino acids. CDR1 DFQATT and CDR2 SNEGSKA come from the germline V gene (reference sequence). The CDR3 sequence: CSAPPGGDPNQQYF. CDR3 coding DNA: TGCAGTGCTCCACCGGGGGGCGACCCTAATCAGCAGTACTTC.

The V gene is TRBV5-1, the J gene TRBJ2-5; D unresolved. The V gene lost 0 bases and the J gene lost 1 base, with 10 bases spanning the gap. Germline values: CDR1 SGHRS, CDR2 YFSETQ. The CDR3 spans 15 residues. As DNA, the CDR3 is TGCGCCAGCAGCTTGGTGGCGTACTCCCAAGAGACCCAGTACTTC. It is translated as CASSLVAYSQETQYF.

The V call is TRBV5-8, the J call TRBJ2-7; weak D call: TRBD2 (6 bases). Germline-derived CDR1 and CDR2 are SGHTS and YDEGEE. Trimming left V 9 bases short and J 2 bases short, with 15 bases between. CDR3 length: 13 amino acids. Here the CDR3 reads CATRGLPTYEQYF. In DNA, the CDR3 is TGTGCCACCCGAGGACTACCCACCTACGAGCAGTACTTC.

This clonotype was picked up many times. This sequence joins TRBV7-9 and TRBJ2-3, with D unclear. Germline V CDR1 and CDR2: SEHNR, FQNEAQ (reference sequence). V was clipped by 1 base and J by 1 base, with 12 bases between them. This CDR3 spans 16 amino acids. CDR3 in amino acids: CASSLGSSSGTDTQYF. The CDR3, as DNA: TGTGCCAGCAGCTTAGGTAGTAGTTCTGGCACAGATACGCAGTATTTT.

This clonotype was seen a handful of times. The J gene is TRBJ1-1, the V gene TRBV29-1; no definite D call. CDR1 is SQVTM, CDR2 ANQGSEA, per germline. This CDR3 spans 12 amino acids. V was trimmed by 6 bases and J by 5 bases, leaving 13 bases between them. As DNA, the CDR3 is TGCAGCGTCCGCGATCCGGGTACTGAAGCTTTCTTT. Protein product: CSVRDPGTEAFF.

In this sample, this clonotype turned up many times. The J gene is TRBJ2-7, the V gene TRBV28; D is possibly TRBD1 or TRBD2 (6 bases each). This CDR3 contains 15 residues. The germline V and J ends were trimmed by 7 bases and 2 bases, with 18 bases remaining between them. Germline V CDR1 and CDR2: MDHEN, SYDVKM. Here the CDR3 reads CASTRGGYQTYEQYF. In DNA, the CDR3 is TGTGCCAGCACCCGAGGGGGGTATCAAACCTACGAGCAGTACTTC. Drawing the rest from reference TRBV28 and TRBJ2-7, the complete variable domain is DVKVTQSSRYLVKRTGEKVFLECVQDMDHENMFWYRQDPGLGLRLIYFSYDVKMKEKGDIPEGYSVSREKKERFSLILESASTNQTSMYLCASTRGGYQTYEQYFGPGTRLTVT.

This clonotype was recorded at least ten times. V gene TRBV2 combines with J gene TRBJ2-3; 8 positions match TRBD1. This CDR3 has 15 residues. Germline V gives CDR1 SNHLY, CDR2 FYNNEI. The ends lost 5 bases at V and 2 bases at J; junction bases unmatched: 6. The CDR3 reads CASSRDRGHTDTQYF. As DNA, the CDR3 is TGTGCCAGCAGTCGCGACAGGGGCCACACAGATACGCAGTATTTT.